This passage covers 6 T cell receptor beta chains from one sample sequenced in a study of blood T cell repertoires in COVID-19 (dated by TCRdb to 2020 to 2021). The library relied on the immunoSEQ multiplex PCR assay. Not all clones reach the TCRdb copy of this immuneACCESS table, which keeps in-frame sequences only. Checked studies attribute under half of the gap to unresolved V genes and leave the rest unexplained. The table for this sample lists 130,000 or so clones; about 83% of them were counted only once. 3% to 5% of the sample is held by the ten biggest clonotypes. The sample comprised peripheral blood. Receptors were obtained from a man between 60 and 75 years old with acute or convalescent COVID-19.

J is TRBJ2-7 and V is TRBV11-3; maybe TRBD1 (5 bases). Trimming removed 0 bases from V and 5 bases from J, with 29 bases in between. The CDR3 is 20 residues long. Germline loops: CDR1 SGHNT, CDR2 YENEEA. Written as DNA, the CDR3 is TGTGCCAGCAGCTTAGAGCCAGGCAGGGATGTCCCAAAGCCACCCCACGAGCAGTACTTC. Protein sequence: CASSLEPGRDVPKPPHEQYF.

This clone was counted a single time. This chain uses TRBV27 with TRBJ2-7; 7 bases agree with TRBD1. The CDR3 loop spans 14 amino acids. Germline V gives CDR1 MNHEY, CDR2 SMNVEV (reference sequence). Germline trimming cut 4 bases from V and 3 bases from J; bases unmatched to any gene: 6. For the CDR3, the DNA is TGTGCCAGCAGTTCCGGACAGGCGTTCTACGAGCAGTACTTC. Translating gives CASSSGQAFYEQYF.

The genes are TRBV6-4 and TRBJ2-1, with a weak D call TRBD2 (6 bases). Deletions cut 4 bases from V and 9 bases from J, with 22 bases between. The CDR3 totals 16 residues. Germline CDR1 reads MRHNA; CDR2 reads SNTAGT. DNA for the CDR3: TGTGCCAGCAGTGCTATAAGAGTGGAGATGGGAGGTGAGCAGTTCTTC. Translating gives CASSAIRVEMGGEQFF.

The CDR3 sequence: CASSRWSLGQPQHF. The CDR3 coding sequence is TGTGCCAGCAGTAGGTGGAGCTTAGGTCAGCCCCAGCATTTT. The V and J genes are TRBV3-1 (or the pseudogene TRBV3-2) and TRBJ1-5; D not resolved. Germline V gene data show CDR1 as LGHDT and CDR2 as YNNKEL (reference sequence). Trimming took off 6 bases at V and 6 bases at J, with 15 bases between the two ends. The CDR3 runs to 14 residues.

The DNA of the CDR3 is TGTGCCAGCAGCCACACCACAGGGGGCTACGAGCAGTACTTC. Protein product: CASSHTTGGYEQYF. The chain has TRBV11-3 and TRBJ2-7; 8 positions agree with TRBD1. The CDR3 is 14 residues long. J gave up 3 bases and V 5 bases, and 6 bases lay outside the gene matches. The germline V gene encodes CDR1 SGHNT and CDR2 YENEEA.

This chain uses TRBV7-2 with TRBJ2-7; TRBD2 agrees at 16 bases. Germline V CDR1 and CDR2: SGHTA, FQGNSA. The CDR3 totals 17 residues. V dropped 5 bases and J dropped 2; count of bases not matched to a gene: 6. DNA for the CDR3: TGTGCCAGCAGCCCCCCGGGACTAGCGGGAGGGCCCTACGAGCAGTACTTC. Protein: CASSPPGLAGGPYEQYF. The complete variable domain, with remaining parts taken from reference TRBV7-2 and TRBJ2-7, reads GAGVSQSPSNKVTEKGKDVELRCDPISGHTALYWYRQSLGQGLEFLIYFQGNSAPDKSGLPSDRFSAERTGGSVSTLTIQRTQQEDSAVYLCASSPPGLAGGPYEQYFGPGTRLTVT.